Presented here are 20 T cell receptor beta chains from one specimen sequenced in a study of cytomegalovirus exposure and HLA in healthy donors. PCR used 60 Vbeta primers and 13 Jbeta primers. Only in-frame clones appear in the TCRdb table, and some are missing; sequencing was by immunoSEQ multiplex PCR. The table records over 75,000 clones, roughly nine tenths of them present only once. Sequences were obtained from PBMCs. The receptors here all came from a man aged 25 to 40 in good health and CMV-seropositive.

This chain uses TRBV7-2 with TRBJ2-7, with TRBD2 matching 8 bases. Germline values: CDR1 SGHTA, CDR2 FQGNSA. V shed 3 bases and J 2 bases; nucleotides not matched to a gene: 3. This CDR3 has 14 residues. The CDR3 loop reads CASSFGREPYEQYF. CDR3 nucleotide sequence: TGTGCCAGCAGCTTCGGGAGGGAACCCTACGAGCAGTACTTC.

V and J are TRBV2 and TRBJ1-1; no clear D. Germline V gene data show CDR1 as SNHLY and CDR2 as FYNNEI. CDR3 length: 10 amino acids. V lost 10 bases and J 12 bases, leaving 15 bases between the germline ends. CDR3: CATWTGLTFF. In DNA form, the CDR3 reads TGTGCCACCTGGACTGGACTAACTTTCTTT.

CDR3 residues: CASSPAPYEQYF. The CDR3 DNA reads as TGTGCCAGCAGTCCCGCGCCCTACGAGCAGTACTTC. The J gene is TRBJ2-7, the V gene TRBV28, with D uncertain. Trimming took off 5 bases at V and 2 bases at J, with 7 bases between the two ends. The CDR3 spans 12 residues. The germline V gene has CDR1 MDHEN and CDR2 SYDVKM.

This sequence joins TRBV6-5 and TRBJ2-1; TRBD1 might be the D (6 bases). Trimming took off 2 bases at V and 9 bases at J, with 11 bases between the two ends. The CDR3 spans 13 residues. The germline V gene has CDR1 MNHEY and CDR2 SVGAGI. For the CDR3, the DNA is TGTGCCAGCAGTTACGGACAGCAGACTGAGCAGTTCTTC. This encodes CASSYGQQTEQFF.

This clone was observed a handful of times. The chain carries TRBV6-5 and TRBJ1-4, with 7 bases that match TRBD1. CDR1 is MNHEY, CDR2 SVGAGI, per germline. The CDR3 length is 16 residues. V lost 0 bases, J lost 7 bases, and 8 bases stayed unmatched. The DNA of the CDR3 is TGTGCCAGCAGTTACTCTGAGGGGGCCGCGGGTGAAAAACTGTTTTTT. This gives the protein CASSYSEGAAGEKLFF.

J is TRBJ2-2 and V is TRBV5-1, with 7 bases aligning to TRBD1. J gave up 1 base and V 3 bases, and 3 bases lay outside the gene matches. Germline assignment: CDR1 SGHRS and CDR2 YFSETQ. The CDR3 runs 15 residues. The CDR3 DNA reads as TGCGCCAGCAGCTCCCGGACAGGGAACACCGGGGAGCTGTTTTTT. Translated: CASSSRTGNTGELFF.

A single count supports this clone. The V and J genes are TRBV11-2 and TRBJ1-2, with a possible D match to TRBD1 (6 bases). The CDR3 is made up of 18 amino acids. The germline CDR1 and CDR2 sequences are SGHAT and FQNNGV. The ends were cut back, 4 bases at V and 3 bases at J, with 24 bases in the middle. The CDR3 region has the DNA TGTGCCAGCAGCTCCCTAAGAAGGAAGGGGGAAAGGGACTATGGCTACACCTTC. This gives the protein CASSSLRRKGERDYGYTF.

The rearrangement links TRBV19 to TRBJ2-2, with 7 bases identical to TRBD2. CDR3 length equals 17 residues. Germline loops: CDR1 LNHDA, CDR2 SQIVND (reference sequence). The V and J ends lost 1 base and 4 bases, in that order; junction bases with no gene match: 9. The CDR3 DNA follows: TGTGCCAGTAGTATAGGTAGCGCTAGCGGACGCACCGGGGAGCTGTTTTTT. The encoded protein is CASSIGSASGRTGELFF.

The chain links TRBV5-1 to TRBJ2-1, with D possibly being TRBD2 (5 bases). Germline-derived CDR1 and CDR2 are SGHRS and YFSETQ. The germline V and J ends were trimmed by 0 bases and 6 bases, with 7 bases remaining between them. The CDR3 is made up of 13 amino acids. This chain's CDR3 is CASSLGLINEQFF. DNA of the CDR3: TGCGCCAGCAGCTTGGGACTAATCAATGAGCAGTTCTTC. Full variable domain (outside the CDR3, taken from reference TRBV5-1 and TRBJ2-1): KAGVTQTPRYLIKTRGQQVTLSCSPISGHRSVSWYQQTPGQGLQFLFEYFSETQRNKGNFPGRFSGRQFSNSRSEMNVSTLELGDSALYLCASSLGLINEQFFGPGTRLTVL.

This clone appeared a single time. CDR3 loop: CASSVEFVAADTQYF. The CDR3 region has the DNA TGTGCCAGCAGCGTAGAGTTTGTGGCGGCAGATACGCAGTATTTT. The V gene is TRBV9, the J gene TRBJ2-3; unclear D gene. Germline CDR1 reads SGDLS; CDR2 reads YYNGEE. Trimming left V 0 bases short and J 4 bases short, with 12 bases between. CDR3 length equals 15 residues.

The chain uses TRBV18 and TRBJ1-1; weak D call: TRBD1 (6 bases). In germline, CDR1 is KGHSH, CDR2 LQKENI. V lost 1 base and J 4 bases, leaving 7 bases between the germline ends. CDR3 length: 13 amino acids. The CDR3 bases are TGTGCCAGCTCACCACAGGGGGTCACTGAAGCTTTCTTT. Amino acids: CASSPQGVTEAFF.

This rearrangement joins TRBV5-5 to TRBJ1-3; 8 bases match TRBD1. Trimming took 1 base from V and 5 from J; bases not matched to a gene: 5. The CDR3 is made up of 15 amino acids. The V gene's germline CDR1 is SGHKS and CDR2 YYEKEE (reference sequence). The CDR3, as DNA: TGTGCCAGCAGCTTGTCTGGACAGGGTAGAAACACCATATATTTT. Translated, it gives CASSLSGQGRNTIYF.

The V and J genes are TRBV7-2 and TRBJ2-5; D is possibly TRBD2 (6 bases). V was pared by 5 bases and J by 5 bases, with 15 bases between. CDR1 is SGHTA, CDR2 FQGNSA, per germline. The CDR3 consists of 14 residues. The CDR3 sequence: CASSPRRAGETQYF. CDR3 in DNA: TGTGCCAGCAGCCCCAGGAGGGCTGGCGAGACCCAGTACTTC.

This clone was counted between two and nine times. The chain carries TRBV5-1 and TRBJ2-1; perhaps TRBD1 as D (6 bases). Germline CDR1 and CDR2: SGHRS and YFSETQ. The V gene lost 7 bases and the J gene lost 5 bases, with 13 bases spanning the gap. The CDR3 covers 13 residues. The CDR3 DNA sequence: TGCGCCAGCGGACGGACAGCAGACAATGAGCAGTTCTTC. Encoded protein: CASGRTADNEQFF.

Comments on this clone: The sample has other DNA sequences that encode this CDR3 too. This sequence joins TRBV6-5 and TRBJ1-4, with 10 bases identical to TRBD1. The CDR3 length is 15 residues. Germline V lookup: CDR1 MNHEY, CDR2 SVGAGI. V lost 0 bases, J lost 8 bases, and 3 bases stayed unmatched. In nucleotides, the CDR3 is TGTGCCAGCAGTTACTCAGGGACAGGGGTCGAAAAACTGTTTTTT. Protein: CASSYSGTGVEKLFF.

The sample holds one count of this clone. The chain uses TRBV6-6 and TRBJ2-3, with D possibly TRBD1 on 5 matching bases. Germline V gives CDR1 MNHNY, CDR2 SVGAGI (reference sequence). V shed 2 bases and J shed 4 bases, with 10 bases lying between them. The CDR3 length is 14 residues. In nucleotides, the CDR3 is TGTGCCAGCAGTTACAGTCAGGGTCCAGATACGCAGTATTTT. As protein: CASSYSQGPDTQYF.

The chain couples TRBV28 to TRBJ1-2; D gene uncertain. The CDR3 is made up of 15 amino acids. Trimming took 2 bases from V and 0 from J, leaving 10 bases between them. The germline CDR1 and CDR2 sequences are MDHEN and SYDVKM. CDR3 bases: TGTGCCAGCAGTTTACTCATGGGCTCTAACTATGGCTACACCTTC. Its protein is CASSLLMGSNYGYTF.

V gene TRBV19 combines with J gene TRBJ2-3; 10 positions agree with TRBD2. CDR3 length equals 21 residues. V trimming: 3 bases; J trimming: 0 bases; junction bases outside the gene matches: 18. From germline, CDR1 is LNHDA and CDR2 SQIVND (reference sequence). The CDR3 here is CASSMRRRLAGATTSTDTQYF. The CDR3 coding sequence is TGTGCCAGTAGTATGAGACGGAGACTAGCGGGCGCAACCACTAGCACAGATACGCAGTATTTT.

V is TRBV5-5 and J is TRBJ2-3; 7 nucleotides match TRBD1. Losses at the gene ends were 5 bases for V and 1 base for J; bases not matched to a gene: 4. The length of the CDR3 is 14 residues. CDR1 and CDR2 (germline): SGHKS, YYEKEE (reference sequence). CDR3 in DNA: TGTGCCAGCAGTTGGGACAGAGGCACAGATACGCAGTATTTT. Its translation: CASSWDRGTDTQYF. The full variable domain, its missing parts supplied by reference TRBV5-5 and TRBJ2-3, is DAGVTQSPTHLIKTRGQQVTLRCSPISGHKSVSWYQQVLGQGPQFIFQYYEKEERGRGNFPDRFSARQFPNYSSELNVNALLLGDSALYLCASSWDRGTDTQYFGPGTRLTVL.

V usage is TRBV7-8 and J usage is TRBJ1-2, with D possibly being TRBD1 (5 bases). The CDR3 has 13 amino acids. V lost 5 bases and J 5 bases, leaving 12 bases between the germline ends. Germline V CDR1 and CDR2: SGHVS, FQNEAQ. CDR3 protein: CASSPSGAYGYTF. As DNA, the CDR3 is TGTGCCAGCAGCCCCAGTGGGGCATATGGCTACACCTTC.